This T cell receptor beta chain originates from a study of blood T cell repertoires in COVID-19. Sequencing used immunoSEQ multiplex PCR; TCRdb keeps in-frame clones, though not all of them. The sample has 250,000 or so clones; 83% are singletons. The CDR3 length is 17 residues. Germline V CDR1 and CDR2: SGHKS, YYEKEE (reference sequence). Trimming shortened V by 0 bases and J by 3 bases, and 18 bases separated the two germline ends. V is TRBV5-5 and J is TRBJ1-2, with D hard to call. This clonotype originated in a woman in her 40s who had been exposed to COVID-19. The sequencing input was PBMCs or T cells enriched from blood (not recorded which). Written as DNA, the CDR3 is TGTGCCAGCAGCTTGGAGGCGAGCGCAACCTCCTACTATGGCTACACCTTC. This sequence encodes CASSLEASATSYYGYTF.